This TCR beta chain was recorded in a study of radiation and T cells in renal cell carcinoma. The CDR3 length is 16 residues. J was trimmed by 3 bases and V by 2 bases; bases with no gene match: 7. Germline CDR1 SEHNR, CDR2 FQNEAQ (reference sequence). Time point meaning: blood 2 weeks post-SBRT. The treatment here: 15 Gy SBRT to primary tumor, nephrectomy 4 weeks later. After SBRT, blood was collected at 2 and 4 weeks, plus baseline. Some clones are missing from TCRdb's copy, which holds only in-frame ones; the method was immunoSEQ multiplex PCR. The repertoire consists of about 49,000 clones, with more than 80% occurring once and the leading ten covering approximately 28%. Turning to this clone: No antigen is known for it.

Study-wide findings and caveats: No pretreatment tumor biopsies were available for baseline clonotypes.

This specimen was blood, taken from a patient whose treatment included radiotherapy and nephrectomy. V usage is TRBV7-9 and J usage is TRBJ2-4; 7 bases align to TRBD2. The TCR was taken from a woman aged 70-85 years with renal cell carcinoma. CDR3 sequence reads: CASSLWEGLGKNIQYF. CDR3 coding DNA: TGTGCCAGCAGCTTATGGGAGGGCCTGGGCAAAAACATTCAGTACTTC. Drawing the rest from reference TRBV7-9 and TRBJ2-4, the complete variable domain is DTGVSQNPRHKITKRGQNVTFRCDPISEHNRLYWYRQTLGQGPEFLTYFQNEAQLEKSRLLSDRFSAERPKGSFSTLEIQRTEQGDSAMYLCASSLWEGLGKNIQYFGAGTRLSVL.